Sequencing of this TCR beta chain was carried out in a study of blood T cell repertoires in COVID-19. Study-wide context: Samples taken during acute and convalescent COVID-19 were collected in the United States, Italy and Spain. Sample material is recorded as cDNA or gDNA derived from T cells, B-cell-depleted T cells, or PBMCs.

In the original processing: Amplifying reference gene primers gave estimates of nucleated cell counts. The repertoire was sequenced with immunoSEQ multiplex PCR; TCRdb's copy has only in-frame clones and lacks some. V and J calls and clone size are given by that table; D and trimming were obtained from the DNA. The repertoire holds 40,000 to 60,000 clones, less than 85% seen once, with about 4.4% in the top ten. Sequencing was performed on peripheral blood. The TCR sequence derives from a man aged 45-65 years with active COVID-19.

The CDR3 bases are TGTGCCAGCAGCTATAATGAAAAACTGTTTTTT. This sequence encodes CASSYNEKLFF. The chain uses TRBV12-3 or TRBV12-4 and TRBJ1-4; no definite D call. The V end was cut by 6 bases, the J end by 4 bases, with 3 bases between. The CDR3 totals 11 residues.